Listed here are 25 T cell receptor beta chains from one sample, sequenced in a study of T cell responses to AZD1222 COVID-19 vaccine. Method: immunoSEQ multiplex PCR; TCRdb's copy keeps in-frame clones and lacks some. The repertoire holds roughly 110,000 clones, with about 87% as singletons. Sequences were derived from peripheral blood, sampled on day 0 of AZD1222 vaccination. The origin of the receptors is an adult in good health.

The chain couples TRBV7-9 to TRBJ2-1, with D maybe TRBD2 (6 bases). The CDR3 covers 14 residues. With 3 bases removed from V and 0 bases from J, the gap between germline ends came to 6 bases. In germline, CDR1 is SEHNR, CDR2 FQNEAQ (reference sequence). In nucleotides, the CDR3 is TGTGCCAGCAGCTTCGGGAGCTCCTACAATGAGCAGTTCTTC. Its translation is CASSFGSSYNEQFF.

Only one count was recorded for this clone. The DNA for the CDR3 is TGCGCCAGCAGCTATTGGGGGGAGCGGGGGACAGATACGCAGTATTTT. It yields the protein CASSYWGERGTDTQYF. This rearrangement joins TRBV5-1 to TRBJ2-3, with 8 bases aligning to TRBD2. The germline gives CDR1 SGHRS, CDR2 YFSETQ. CDR3 size: 16 residues. After removal of 3 bases from V and 3 bases from J, the junction contained 9 bases not matched to a gene.

The chain recombines TRBV13 with TRBJ1-4; 7 bases align to TRBD1. CDR1 is PRHDT, CDR2 FYEKMQ, per germline (reference sequence). V was pared by 2 bases and J by 7 bases, with 4 bases of the junction left unmatched. This CDR3 has 14 residues. CDR3 sequence: CASSLHQGGEKLFF. The DNA of the CDR3 is TGTGCCAGCAGCTTACACCAGGGGGGTGAAAAACTGTTTTTT.

The chain uses TRBV21-1 and TRBJ2-7. TRBV21-1 is a recognized pseudogene. The CDR3 spans 16 residues. CDR3 amino acids: CASSRPPGPSPNEQYF. As DNA, the CDR3 is TGTGCCAGCAGCAGGCCTCCGGGACCCAGCCCTAACGAGCAGTACTTC.

This clone was recorded only once. The gene calls are TRBV3-1 (or the pseudogene TRBV3-2) and TRBJ1-5, with TRBD1 identical over 7 bases. Trimming removed 2 bases from V and 2 bases from J; junction bases left unmatched: 0. Germline V CDR1 and CDR2: LGHDT, YNNKEL (reference sequence). The CDR3 contains 14 residues. CDR3 sequence reads: CASSQTGGNQPQHF. In nucleotides, the CDR3 is TGTGCCAGCAGCCAAACAGGGGGCAATCAGCCCCAGCATTTT.

The chain employs TRBV7-9 and TRBJ1-2; D is ambiguous. CDR1 is SEHNR, CDR2 FQNEAQ, per germline (reference sequence). V was clipped by 3 bases and J by 0 bases, with 17 bases between them. This CDR3 is 17 amino acids long. Written as DNA, the CDR3 is TGTGCCAGCAGCTTGGGTATAGGTTCAACCTCTAACTATGGCTACACCTTC. Its protein product is CASSLGIGSTSNYGYTF.

This chain uses TRBV19 with TRBJ2-4; the D call may be TRBD1 or TRBD2 (5 bases each). CDR3 length: 17 amino acids. From germline, CDR1 is LNHDA and CDR2 SQIVND (reference sequence). V lost 7 bases and J 1 base, leaving 20 bases between the germline ends. This CDR3 is CASTPQGRSTAKNIQYF. CDR3 in DNA: TGTGCCAGTACCCCGCAGGGACGAAGCACGGCCAAAAACATTCAGTACTTC.

V and J are TRBV3-1 (or the pseudogene TRBV3-2) and TRBJ2-3; 8 nucleotides match TRBD2. There are 15 residues in the CDR3. CDR1 LGHDT and CDR2 YNNKEL come from the germline V gene (reference sequence). V shed 2 bases and J 5 bases; nucleotides not matched to a gene: 6. The CDR3: CASSQRVSGKDTQYF. Here the CDR3 DNA reads TGTGCCAGCAGCCAAAGGGTTAGCGGGAAAGATACGCAGTATTTT.

The genes are TRBV4-3 and TRBJ2-1, with D perhaps TRBD1 or TRBD2 (5 bases each). CDR3 size: 15 residues. Germline CDR1 is LGHNA and CDR2 is YSLEER. Trimming left V 1 base short and J 7 bases short, with 14 bases between. This chain's CDR3 is CASSQVRREWNEQFF. The DNA for the CDR3 is TGCGCCAGCAGCCAAGTCCGCAGGGAGTGGAATGAGCAGTTCTTC.

V and J are TRBV28 and TRBJ1-1; unclear D gene. Germline V gives CDR1 MDHEN, CDR2 SYDVKM. With 1 base removed from V and 8 bases from J, the gap between germline ends came to 8 bases. This CDR3 contains 12 residues. CDR3 loop: CASSLLTGEAFF. As DNA, the CDR3 is TGTGCCAGCAGTTTATTGACGGGGGAAGCTTTCTTT.

The chain recombines TRBV27 with TRBJ2-7; 10 bases match TRBD2. Germline CDR1 and CDR2: MNHEY and SMNVEV (reference sequence). After removal of 5 bases from V and 4 bases from J, the junction contained 8 bases not matched to a gene. CDR3 length: 15 amino acids. The CDR3 sequence: CASSTSSGSVYEQYF. Here the CDR3 DNA reads TGTGCCAGCAGTACATCTAGCGGGAGTGTATACGAGCAGTACTTC.

The V call is TRBV6-4, the J call TRBJ2-1, with D tentatively TRBD2 (6 bases). CDR1 MRHNA and CDR2 SNTAGT come from the germline V gene. Trimming removed 2 bases at V and 1 base at J, with 9 bases between. The CDR3 is 15 residues long. CDR3: CASSDAGGSYNEQFF. CDR3 sequence (DNA): TGTGCCAGCAGTGACGCTGGGGGGTCCTACAATGAGCAGTTCTTC.

CDR3 protein: CASSLDGGNTGELFF. Here the CDR3 DNA reads TGTGCCAGCAGCTTAGACGGCGGGAACACCGGGGAGCTGTTTTTT. The chain combines TRBV11-3 with TRBJ2-2; no definite D call. Trimming pared 0 bases from V and 1 base from J, leaving 6 bases between. The germline V gene has CDR1 SGHNT and CDR2 YENEEA. The CDR3 covers 15 residues.

The V call is TRBV28, the J call TRBJ2-3; TRBD1 aligns across 9 bases. Germline values: CDR1 MDHEN, CDR2 SYDVKM. The CDR3 contains 14 residues. The trim removed 6 bases at V and 6 bases at J, leaving 7 bases unmatched. CDR3 nucleotides: TGTGCCAGCAGACCGAACAGGGGGCGTGATACGCAGTATTTT. Its protein product is CASRPNRGRDTQYF.

V gene TRBV28 combines with J gene TRBJ2-4; D gene uncertain. With 2 bases removed from V and 0 bases from J, the gap between germline ends came to 11 bases. Germline values: CDR1 MDHEN, CDR2 SYDVKM. CDR3 length: 16 residues. CDR3 in amino acids: CASSLDSNLAKNIQYF. CDR3 nucleotide sequence: TGTGCCAGCAGTTTAGATAGCAACCTAGCCAAAAACATTCAGTACTTC. Full variable domain (remainder filled in from reference TRBV28 and TRBJ2-4): DVKVTQSSRYLVKRTGEKVFLECVQDMDHENMFWYRQDPGLGLRLIYFSYDVKMKEKGDIPEGYSVSREKKERFSLILESASTNQTSMYLCASSLDSNLAKNIQYFGAGTRLSVL.

This clone has a handful of counts. V is TRBV6-2 or TRBV6-3 and J is TRBJ2-7; weak D call: TRBD2 (5 bases). This CDR3 has 13 amino acids. Trimming left V 6 bases short and J 2 bases short, with 11 bases between. The germline V gene has CDR1 MNHEY and CDR2 SVGEGT. The CDR3 loop reads CASSQGGAYEQYF. The DNA for the CDR3 is TGTGCCAGCAGCCAAGGAGGAGCCTACGAGCAGTACTTC.

This clone was picked up one time. The chain recombines TRBV5-4 with TRBJ2-7; possible D gene TRBD1, 5 bases. Trimming removed 0 bases at V and 5 bases at J, with 12 bases between. Germline assignment: CDR1 SGHNT and CDR2 YYREEE (reference sequence). The CDR3 consists of 14 residues. CDR3 amino acids: CASSLGLSRDEQYF. In nucleotides, the CDR3 is TGTGCCAGCAGCTTGGGCCTCTCCAGGGACGAGCAGTACTTC.

The chain employs TRBV24-1 and TRBJ1-1, with D unclear. CDR3 length: 13 residues. V dropped 4 bases and J dropped 7 bases, with 12 bases sitting between them. CDR1 and CDR2 from the germline V gene are KGHDR and SFDVKD. CDR3 bases: TGTGCCACCAGTGACCCCGGACGGGATGAAGCTTTCTTT. Protein product: CATSDPGRDEAFF.

CDR3 sequence reads: CASSYSAGTRYGYTF. DNA of the CDR3: TGTGCCAGCAGTTACTCAGCCGGGACGAGGTATGGCTACACCTTC. This chain links TRBV6-2 or TRBV6-3 with TRBJ1-2; D might be TRBD1 (5 bases). The CDR3 extends over 15 amino acids. V was clipped by 0 bases and J by 5 bases, with 13 bases between them. CDR1 and CDR2 from the germline V gene are MNHEY and SVGEGT.

This rearrangement joins TRBV19 to TRBJ1-1; 7 bases map to TRBD1. Germline assignment: CDR1 LNHDA and CDR2 SQIVND (reference sequence). The CDR3 covers 13 residues. V shed 1 base, J shed 4 bases, and the junction held 0 bases outside the gene matches. The CDR3 region has the DNA TGTGCCAGTAGTATAGGGGACAGCACTGAAGCTTTCTTT. Protein product: CASSIGDSTEAFF. Looking up the rest from reference TRBV19 and TRBJ1-1 gives the full variable domain: DGGITQSPKYLFRKEGQNVTLSCEQNLNHDAMYWYRQDPGQGLRLIYYSQIVNDFQKGDIAEGYSVSREKKESFPLTVTSAQKNPTAFYLCASSIGDSTEAFFGQGTRLTVV.

The chain carries TRBV5-1 and TRBJ2-5, with no clear D. V was cut by 4 bases and J by 1 base, with 14 bases left in between. This CDR3 is built from 15 residues. The germline V gene encodes CDR1 SGHRS and CDR2 YFSETQ. The CDR3 is CASSPRARTQETQYF. The CDR3 nucleotides read TGCGCCAGCAGCCCCCGAGCTAGAACCCAAGAGACCCAGTACTTC.

The chain has TRBV6-1 and TRBJ1-5, with 11 nucleotides matching TRBD1. The V and J ends lost 6 bases and 4 bases, in that order; junction bases with no gene match: 8. CDR1 is MNHNS and CDR2 is SASEGT in the germline V gene. The CDR3 has 16 residues. The CDR3 region is CASRERTGGLNQPQHF. The CDR3, as DNA: TGTGCCAGCAGGGAAAGGACAGGGGGCCTAAATCAGCCCCAGCATTTT.

This clone was counted once. V and J are TRBV2 and TRBJ1-3; D is unclear. In germline, CDR1 is SNHLY, CDR2 FYNNEI. V was trimmed by 6 bases and J by 0 bases, leaving 6 bases between them. The length of the CDR3 is 13 residues. The CDR3, as DNA: TGTGCCAGCAGGAAAGTCTCTGGAAACACCATATATTTT. Translated, it gives CASRKVSGNTIYF.

This rearrangement joins TRBV19 to TRBJ2-1; 8 positions match TRBD1. The CDR3 sequence is 14 residues long. J lost 8 bases, V lost 6 bases, and 9 bases had no gene match. Germline loops: CDR1 LNHDA, CDR2 SQIVND (reference sequence). The CDR3 DNA follows: TGTGCCAGTAGATCCGGGACAGGAAGGGATGAGCAGTTCTTC. Amino acids: CASRSGTGRDEQFF.

This clone occurred once. The J gene is TRBJ1-5, the V gene TRBV19; D may be TRBD1 (5 bases). CDR3 length: 15 residues. CDR1 is LNHDA, CDR2 SQIVND, per germline (reference sequence). The germline V and J ends were trimmed by 1 base and 3 bases, with 10 bases remaining between them. The CDR3 reads CASSIVATVNQPQHF. The CDR3 DNA reads TGTGCCAGTAGTATAGTGGCGACAGTCAATCAGCCCCAGCATTTT.